This TCR beta chain was captured by sequencing in a study of blood T cell repertoires in COVID-19 (TCRdb year 2020). Describing the broader study: The collaborator samples originated in the United States, Italy and Spain and spanned the acute and convalescent phases of COVID-19. Samples were obtained from the ongoing ImmuneRACE study (first 160 participants) and from about 1,300 subjects provided by 6 global collaborators. Sample metadata almost always included a de-identified subject ID, COVID-19 status, age in years and sex. Where available, HLA class I and class II types were obtained from metadata supplied by the sample provider rather than from assay-based typing. The repertoires were released in a freely available public database meant as a resource for research on the immune response to SARS-CoV-2. Deeply sampled blood TCRbeta repertoires from subjects exposed to, actively infected with, or recovered from COVID-19 were included in the dataset. The prospective study material was composed of cDNA or gDNA derived from T cells, B-cell-depleted T cells, or PBMCs. Study-level results and caveats: The amount of clinical and demographic metadata varied by source and participant and was provided uncurated.

The immunoSEQ Assay, a bias-controlled multiplex PCR, was used to amplify TCRbeta CDR3 regions from genomic DNA. In the original analysis: The number of nucleated cells in each sample was estimated by amplification of reference gene primers within the assay. To quantify the absolute abundance of each unique TCRbeta CDR3 rearrangement, sequence reads were collapsed and filtered. For each sample, productive Simpson clonality was calculated by taking the square root of Simpson's diversity index across productive rearrangements. TCRdb's version of the immuneACCESS table is confined to in-frame rearrangements and falls short of the full clone set. An unresolved V gene accounts for under half of the shortfall where checked; the remainder is of unknown origin. V, J and clone size reflect that table, while D and trimming were determined from the DNA. This sample holds 200,000 or so clones; 85% to 90% were observed only once. The leading ten clones occupy 3% to 3.5% of the sample.

Whole blood was collected in K2EDTA tubes by collaborating institutions according to the institutions' own protocols. For TCRbeta analysis, collaborators shipped samples as frozen whole blood, isolated PBMCs, or DNA extracted from either of those sample types. As for this clone: Its binding antigen is unknown. The record has no base qualities; no much larger clone is one base away.

Spanning cysteine to phenylalanine, the CDR3 consists of 13 amino acids. Of the read, only the CDR3 DNA is kept; its 39 bases are in frame from base 1. Cut back by 8 bases and 5 bases, the V and J ends lie 15 bases apart. From the germline V gene (reference sequence), CDR1 is MNHEY and CDR2 is SMNVEV. The sequence links TRBV27 to TRBJ1-2; TRBD1 is possibly the D segment (6 matching bases). This TCR was sampled from a man aged 55 to 69 with acute or convalescent COVID-19. The sequencing input was peripheral blood. Here the CDR3 is given as CASGGAGPYGYTF. The bases read TGTGCCAGCGGGGGGGCAGGGCCTTATGGCTACACCTTC.